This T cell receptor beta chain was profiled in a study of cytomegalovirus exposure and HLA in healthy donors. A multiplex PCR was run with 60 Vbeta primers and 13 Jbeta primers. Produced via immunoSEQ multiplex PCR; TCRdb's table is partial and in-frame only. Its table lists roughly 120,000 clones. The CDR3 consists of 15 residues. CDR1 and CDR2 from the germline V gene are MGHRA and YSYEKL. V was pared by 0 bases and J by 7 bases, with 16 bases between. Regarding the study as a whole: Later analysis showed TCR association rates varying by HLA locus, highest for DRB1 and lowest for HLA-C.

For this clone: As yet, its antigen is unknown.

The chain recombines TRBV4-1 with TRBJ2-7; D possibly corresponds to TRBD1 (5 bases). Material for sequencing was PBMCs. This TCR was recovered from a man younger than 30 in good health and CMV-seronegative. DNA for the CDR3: TGCGCCAGCAGCCAAGATCAGGGATATCTACGAGAGCAGTACTTC. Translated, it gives CASSQDQGYLREQYF.